A selection of T cell receptor beta chains follows, all from one sample in a study of OX40 agonist ivuxolimab in advanced cancers. This table comes from immunoSEQ multiplex PCR, and its TCRdb copy is limited to in-frame clones, with some not included. The repertoire includes about 64,000 clones, more than 80% of them detected once, and approximately 2.2% sits in the top ten. The sequences come from CD4+ or CD8+ T cells sorted from blood, collected in a trial of the OX40 agonist ivuxolimab. Receptors were obtained from an adult with an advanced solid tumor such as melanoma, head and neck, liver or kidney cancer. CDR3s include the opening cysteine and the closing phenylalanine or tryptophan. A D gene is named only where the DNA matches it firmly. Part of the rows lack a size; the others show once, few, many or a class for expanded clones.

J: TRBJ2-2; V: TRBV5-1; size: -; D: -; CDR3: CASSLSGQNTGELFF; DNA: TGCGCCAGCAGCTTGTCTGGACAGAACACCGGGGAGCTGTTTTTT
J: TRBJ2-7; V: TRBV9; size: few; D: TRBD1; CDR3: CASSSTGGAGEQYF; DNA: TGTGCCAGCAGCTCTACAGGGGGCGCGGGGGAGCAGTACTTC
J: TRBJ1-4; V: TRBV28; size: -; D: TRBD1; CDR3: CASRLLSGGFNEKLFF; DNA: TGTGCCAGCAGACTCCTTTCAGGGGGCTTTAATGAAAAACTGTTTTTT
J: TRBJ2-1; V: TRBV7-2; size: -; D: TRBD2; CDR3: CASILQGGGNYNEQFF; DNA: TGTGCCAGCATCCTCCAGGGCGGGGGTAACTACAATGAGCAGTTCTTC
J: TRBJ1-4; V: TRBV28; size: -; D: TRBD1; CDR3: CASRRTGRATNEKLFF; DNA: TGTGCCAGCAGGCGGACAGGAAGAGCAACTAATGAAAAACTGTTTTTT
J: TRBJ2-5; V: TRBV15; size: few; D: TRBD2; CDR3: CATSRDWTSGKETQYF; DNA: TGTGCCACCAGCAGAGATTGGACTAGCGGGAAAGAGACCCAGTACTTC
J: TRBJ1-2; V: TRBV11-2; size: -; D: TRBD1; CDR3: CASSRQGDYGYTF; DNA: TGTGCCAGCAGCCGACAGGGGGACTATGGCTACACCTTC
J: TRBJ2-3; V: TRBV7-2; size: once; D: -; CDR3: CASSLLGTDTQYF; DNA: TGTGCCAGCAGCTTGCTGGGCACAGATACGCAGTATTTT
J: TRBJ1-1; V: TRBV5-5; size: -; D: TRBD1; CDR3: CASSLGQGQGNTEAFF; DNA: TGTGCCAGCAGCTTGGGCCAAGGACAGGGGAACACTGAAGCTTTCTTT
J: TRBJ1-5; V: TRBV7-2; size: few; D: -; CDR3: CASSLGGRGQPQHF; DNA: TGTGCCAGCAGCTTAGGCGGTCGGGGTCAGCCCCAGCATTTT
J: TRBJ1-5; V: TRBV27; size: -; D: -; CDR3: CASSYGSDQPQHF; DNA: TGTGCCAGCAGTTACGGGTCCGATCAGCCCCAGCATTTT
J: TRBJ1-4; V: TRBV7-9; size: -; D: TRBD1; CDR3: CASSWPGGDEKLFF; DNA: TGTGCCAGCAGCTGGCCAGGGGGTGACGAAAAACTGTTTTTT
J: TRBJ1-1; V: TRBV2; size: -; D: TRBD1; CDR3: CASSYSDRGPEAFF; DNA: TGTGCCAGCAGCTACTCGGACAGGGGGCCTGAAGCTTTCTTT
J: TRBJ1-2; V: TRBV5-4; size: -; D: -; CDR3: CASSLVGIADYGYTF; DNA: TGTGCCAGCAGCTTGGTGGGGATTGCGGACTATGGCTACACCTTC
J: TRBJ1-2; V: TRBV19; size: -; D: -; CDR3: CASSTSGDTLRPFYGYTF; DNA: TGTGCCAGTAGTACCTCTGGGGACACCCTTAGACCGTTCTATGGCTACACCTTC
J: TRBJ2-7; V: TRBV18; size: once; D: TRBD2; CDR3: CASSPPASGNYEQYF; DNA: TGTGCCAGCTCACCACCCGCTAGCGGAAACTACGAGCAGTACTTC
J: TRBJ1-5; V: TRBV7-9; size: -; D: -; CDR3: CASSLAAGQPQHF; DNA: TGTGCCAGCAGCTTGGCAGCCGGTCAGCCCCAGCATTTT
J: TRBJ1-1; V: TRBV5-6; size: once; D: -; CDR3: CASSLRGGIRAFF; DNA: TGTGCCAGCAGCTTGAGAGGTGGGATTCGGGCTTTCTTT
J: TRBJ1-1; V: TRBV30; size: few; D: TRBD1; CDR3: CAWSGGQLNTEAFF; DNA: TGTGCCTGGAGTGGGGGACAGTTGAACACTGAAGCTTTCTTT
J: TRBJ1-2; V: TRBV11-1; size: -; D: TRBD1; CDR3: CASSGQGKGGYTF; DNA: TGTGCCAGCAGCGGACAGGGTAAGGGCGGCTACACCTTC
J: TRBJ2-2; V: TRBV4-3; size: -; D: TRBD1; CDR3: CASSQASDRGLFTGELFF; DNA: TGCGCCAGCAGCCAAGCATCCGACAGGGGGCTATTCACCGGGGAGCTGTTTTTT
J: TRBJ2-3; V: TRBV2; size: -; D: -; CDR3: CASSLDGQADTQYF; DNA: TGTGCCAGCAGTCTAGACGGGCAGGCAGATACGCAGTATTTT